What follows are 26 T cell receptor beta chains derived from one specimen sequenced in a study of cytomegalovirus exposure and HLA in healthy donors. Measured with immunoSEQ multiplex PCR; TCRdb has only the in-frame clones, and not every one. The repertoire has over 200,000 clones, just over 85% of them found once; the top ten carry roughly 3%. Sequencing was performed on PBMCs. These receptor sequences come from a woman between 18 and 29 years old in good health and CMV-seronegative.

The V and J genes are TRBV15 and TRBJ2-3; a possible D gene is TRBD1 (5 bases). The CDR3 spans 15 residues. Germline V gene sequence: CDR1 LNHNV, CDR2 YYDKDF (reference sequence). V was shortened by 5 bases and J by 0 bases, with 12 bases between the two germline ends. The CDR3 bases are TGTGCCACCAGCTCTCGACAGAGTAGCACAGATACGCAGTATTTT. Translating gives CATSSRQSSTDTQYF.

The V gene is TRBV28, the J gene TRBJ2-7; D is possibly TRBD1 (5 bases). V gave up 2 bases and J gave up 3 bases, with 5 bases separating them. Germline-derived CDR1 and CDR2 are MDHEN and SYDVKM. This CDR3 has 12 amino acids. As DNA, the CDR3 is TGTGCCAGCAGTTTAGACAGCTACGAGCAGTACTTC. Translated: CASSLDSYEQYF.

The rearrangement joins TRBV6-1 to TRBJ2-5, with 10 bases that match TRBD2. This CDR3 is built from 15 residues. From germline, CDR1 is MNHNS and CDR2 SASEGT. Germline trimming cut 4 bases from V and 5 bases from J; bases unmatched to any gene: 7. The DNA of the CDR3 is TGTGCCAGCAGTGGTCTAGCGGGAGACTCGGAGACCCAGTACTTC. As protein: CASSGLAGDSETQYF.

This chain joins TRBV5-8 and TRBJ2-1; 9 positions agree with TRBD2. The CDR3 sequence is 18 residues long. The germline CDR1 and CDR2 sequences are SGHTS and YDEGEE. Trimming removed 9 bases from V and 8 bases from J; junction bases left unmatched: 24. In nucleotides, the CDR3 is TGTGCCACCCCTCGGGACATCGGACTAGCGATCGGGGCGTATGAGCAGTTCTTC. Its translation is CATPRDIGLAIGAYEQFF.

The chain joins TRBV5-1 to TRBJ2-1, with 9 bases lining up with TRBD2. There are 14 residues in the CDR3. Losses at the gene ends were 5 bases for V and 8 bases for J; bases not matched to a gene: 8. CDR1 is SGHRS, CDR2 YFSETQ, per germline. The CDR3: CASRISGRSDEQFF. The CDR3 DNA is TGCGCCAGCAGGATAAGCGGGAGGAGCGATGAGCAGTTCTTC.

The chain is built from TRBV5-4 and TRBJ2-7; D is possibly TRBD2 (5 bases). This CDR3 comprises 13 residues. V lost 5 bases and J lost 5, with 14 bases in between. Per germline, CDR1 SGHNT and CDR2 YYREEE (reference sequence). The CDR3 bases are TGTGCCAGCAGACGGGATACTGTCCACGAGCAGTACTTC. This translates into CASRRDTVHEQYF. Complete variable domain (other parts from reference TRBV5-4 and TRBJ2-7): ETGVTQSPTHLIKTRGQQVTLRCSSQSGHNTVSWYQQALGQGPQFIFQYYREEENGRGNFPPRFSGLQFPNYSSELNVNALELDDSALYLCASRRDTVHEQYFGPGTRLTVT.

Notes on this clone: A far larger clone is one nucleotide away, so this likely arose from a read error. V is TRBV27 and J is TRBJ2-7; D is undetermined. Trimming stripped 6 bases from V and 0 bases from J, with 3 bases between. Germline CDR1 reads MNHEY; CDR2 reads SMNVEV (reference sequence). The CDR3 contains 11 residues. The CDR3 region is CASSLSYEQYF. In nucleotides, the CDR3 is TGTGCCAGCAGCCTCTCCTACGAGCAGTACTTC.

The CDR3 nucleotides read TGCAGCGTTGACGGACAGGGGCACTATGGCTACACCTTC. Encoded protein: CSVDGQGHYGYTF. J is TRBJ1-2 and V is TRBV29-1; the match to TRBD1 covers 9 bases. The germline CDR1 and CDR2 sequences are SQVTM and ANQGSEA. The CDR3 runs 13 residues. J lost 3 bases, V lost 3 bases, and 2 bases had no gene match.

This clone was seen once. V and J are TRBV27 and TRBJ2-7, with TRBD1 as a possible D gene (6 bases). CDR3 length: 15 amino acids. The V and J ends lost 2 bases and 2 bases respectively, with 13 bases between them. The germline V gene has CDR1 MNHEY and CDR2 SMNVEV (reference sequence). The CDR3 DNA sequence: TGTGCCAGCAGTTTAGTTCAGGGGACGACCTACGAGCAGTACTTC. This codes for CASSLVQGTTYEQYF.

The chain links TRBV11-2 to TRBJ2-4; possible D gene TRBD1, 6 bases. The V end lost 5 bases, the J end lost 0 bases, and 11 bases lay between the germline ends. The CDR3 extends over 15 amino acids. Germline CDR1 reads SGHAT; CDR2 reads FQNNGV. CDR3 residues: CASSLVGQAKNIQYF. The CDR3 nucleotides read TGTGCCAGCAGCCTGGTGGGACAAGCCAAAAACATTCAGTACTTC.

The chain's CDR3 is CASSFASGDYEQYF. Here the CDR3 DNA reads TGTGCCAGCAGTTTCGCTAGCGGAGACTACGAGCAGTACTTC. This chain connects TRBV27 to TRBJ2-7; 7 bases are shared with TRBD2. Germline V lookup: CDR1 MNHEY, CDR2 SMNVEV (reference sequence). The CDR3 is 14 amino acids. The trim removed 3 bases at V and 3 bases at J, leaving 5 bases unmatched.

This chain joins TRBV28 and TRBJ1-5, with D perhaps matching TRBD1 (5 bases). CDR3 length equals 14 residues. CDR1 MDHEN and CDR2 SYDVKM come from the germline V gene. V lost 5 bases and J 3 bases, leaving 11 bases between the germline ends. As DNA, the CDR3 is TGTGCCAGCAGTCTAGGGGCGTACAATCAGCCCCAGCATTTT. Residues: CASSLGAYNQPQHF.

There are many counts of this clone. The chain joins TRBV29-1 to TRBJ2-2, with TRBD2 identical over 10 bases. Germline V CDR1 and CDR2: SQVTM, ANQGSEA. Germline trimming cut 4 bases from V and 3 bases from J; bases unmatched to any gene: 5. The CDR3 runs to 15 residues. This CDR3 is CSVGTSGGHTGELFF. The CDR3 bases are TGCAGCGTTGGGACTAGCGGAGGCCACACCGGGGAGCTGTTTTTT.

This clone came up a few times. This chain uses TRBV29-1 with TRBJ2-1, with TRBD1 matching over 11 bases. Trimming removed 1 base from V and 7 bases from J; junction bases left unmatched: 9. Looked up from germline, CDR1 is SQVTM and CDR2 is ANQGSEA. The CDR3 is 16 residues long. The CDR3 reads CSVEGGMGQGENEQFF. CDR3 sequence (DNA): TGCAGCGTTGAAGGGGGGATGGGACAGGGGGAGAATGAGCAGTTCTTC.

The rearrangement links TRBV11-1 to TRBJ1-1; TRBD1 agrees at 8 bases. The V segment lost 5 bases and the J segment 8 bases; nucleotides outside the gene matches: 7. This CDR3 is built from 13 residues. Germline lookup yields CDR1 SGHAT and CDR2 FQDESV (reference sequence). In DNA form, the CDR3 reads TGTGCCAGCAGCGCTTGGACAGGGTACGAAGCTTTCTTT. It yields the protein CASSAWTGYEAFF.

This clone was seen a few times. The chain joins TRBV7-9 to TRBJ1-2; D is possibly TRBD1 (6 bases). Looked up from germline, CDR1 is SEHNR and CDR2 is FQNEAQ (reference sequence). This CDR3 is built from 15 residues. Trimming stripped 6 bases from V and 4 bases from J, with 18 bases between. The CDR3 spells CASSNRTTGLYGYTF. In DNA form, the CDR3 reads TGTGCCAGCAGTAATAGGACGACAGGACTCTATGGCTACACCTTC.

This clone was observed once. The gene calls are TRBV5-1 and TRBJ1-1; 8 bases map to TRBD1. The CDR3 length is 16 residues. Germline CDR1 SGHRS, CDR2 YFSETQ. Losses at the gene ends were 6 bases for V and 0 bases for J; bases not matched to a gene: 10. The CDR3 is CASNRGAGGMNTEAFF. The CDR3 nucleotides are TGCGCCAGCAACAGGGGGGCAGGAGGCATGAACACTGAAGCTTTCTTT.

The rearrangement links TRBV5-6 to TRBJ2-2, with TRBD2 matching 10 bases. Trimming removed 3 bases from V and 7 bases from J; junction bases left unmatched: 6. CDR3 size: 15 residues. Germline V gene data show CDR1 as SGHDT and CDR2 as YYEEEE. CDR3 sequence (DNA): TGTGCCAGCAGCTACGTAGCGGGAGGCGGCGGGGAGCTGTTTTTT. Translated: CASSYVAGGGGELFF.

V and J are TRBV4-1 and TRBJ2-4; no definite D call. The germline gives CDR1 MGHRA, CDR2 YSYEKL. Deletions cut 0 bases from V and 1 base from J, with 7 bases between. CDR3 length: 15 amino acids. CDR3 nucleotide sequence: TGCGCCAGCAGCCAAGAAAATCGTGCCAAAAACATTCAGTACTTC. As protein: CASSQENRAKNIQYF.

The rearrangement joins TRBV10-3 to TRBJ2-7; 9 nucleotides agree with TRBD1. The V gene's germline CDR1 is ENHRY and CDR2 SYGVKD. The length of the CDR3 is 16 residues. After removal of 2 bases from V and 1 base from J, the junction contained 6 bases not matched to a gene. Here the CDR3 DNA reads TGTGCCATCAGTGAGAAGCCGGGACAGGGATCCTACGAGCAGTACTTC. Amino acid sequence: CAISEKPGQGSYEQYF.

The J gene is TRBJ2-2, the V gene TRBV7-6, with D perhaps TRBD1 (5 bases). V lost 5 bases and J lost 4, with 14 bases in between. Looked up from germline, CDR1 is SGHVS and CDR2 is FNYEAQ. The CDR3 has 15 residues. CDR3 sequence reads: CASSPDQTATGELFF. DNA for the CDR3: TGTGCCAGCAGCCCTGACCAGACAGCCACCGGGGAGCTGTTTTTT.

V gene TRBV29-1 combines with J gene TRBJ2-7, with no clear D. Germline V gene data show CDR1 as SQVTM and CDR2 as ANQGSEA. V shed 3 bases and J shed 6 bases, with 15 bases lying between them. This CDR3 spans 13 amino acids. The CDR3 region is CSVEGSLSPEQYF. CDR3 coding DNA: TGCAGCGTTGAGGGTAGCCTGAGCCCCGAGCAGTACTTC.

The rearrangement joins TRBV9 to TRBJ2-5, with TRBD2 as a possible D gene (6 bases). Germline values: CDR1 SGDLS, CDR2 YYNGEE. This CDR3 is 12 amino acids long. This chain's CDR3 is CADRGGQETQYF. The CDR3, as DNA: TGTGCGGATAGGGGAGGCCAAGAGACCCAGTACTTC.

The chain recombines TRBV11-2 with TRBJ2-7, with D possibly being TRBD2 (7 bases). The germline gives CDR1 SGHAT, CDR2 FQNNGV. V was clipped by 1 base and J by 0 bases, with 10 bases between them. There are 15 residues in the CDR3. Written as DNA, the CDR3 is TGTGCCAGCAGCTTAGCCGGGGGGCACTCCTACGAGCAGTACTTC. It is translated as CASSLAGGHSYEQYF.

The count of this clone is one. V usage is TRBV5-1 and J usage is TRBJ2-5; no reliable D call. CDR3 length: 14 residues. Germline loops: CDR1 SGHRS, CDR2 YFSETQ. Trimming stripped 2 bases from V and 11 bases from J, with 19 bases between. CDR3 sequence reads: CASSFSERLGRQYF. The CDR3 DNA reads TGCGCCAGCAGCTTTTCCGAGAGACTTGGAAGGCAGTACTTC.

The chain uses TRBV4-2 and TRBJ2-2; D unresolved. Between the trimmed V and J ends, which lost 1 base and 3 bases, there was a span of 9 bases. This CDR3 has 15 amino acids. The V gene's germline CDR1 is LGHNA and CDR2 YNFKEQ. The CDR3 DNA reads TGTGCCAGCAGCCAAGGGGCGCTGGACACCGGGGAGCTGTTTTTT. It encodes CASSQGALDTGELFF.